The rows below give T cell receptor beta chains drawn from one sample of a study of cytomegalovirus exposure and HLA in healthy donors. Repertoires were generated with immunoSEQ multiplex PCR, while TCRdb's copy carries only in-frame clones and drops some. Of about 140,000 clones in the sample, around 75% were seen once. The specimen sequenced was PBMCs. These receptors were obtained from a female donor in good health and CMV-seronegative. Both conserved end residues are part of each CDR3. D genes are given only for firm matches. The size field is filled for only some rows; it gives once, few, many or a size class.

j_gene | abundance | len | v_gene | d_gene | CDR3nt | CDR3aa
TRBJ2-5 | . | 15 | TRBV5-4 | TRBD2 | TGTGCCAGCAGCTCCTTCGTCGGGGGGCAAGAGACCCAGTACTTC | CASSSFVGGQETQYF
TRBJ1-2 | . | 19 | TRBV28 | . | TGTGCCAGCAGTTTAGATGGGCCCGCGACGGGACGGCGGGGCGGTGGCTACACCTTC | CASSLDGPATGRRGGGYTF
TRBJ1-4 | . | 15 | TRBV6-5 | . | TGTGCCAGCAGTCTTGGGGCAGGCGCTAATGAAAAACTGTTTTTT | CASSLGAGANEKLFF
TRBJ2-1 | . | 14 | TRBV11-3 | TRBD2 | TGTGCCAGCAGCTTAAGCGGGGGATACAATGAGCAGTTCTTC | CASSLSGGYNEQFF
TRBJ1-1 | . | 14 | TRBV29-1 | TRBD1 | TGCAGCGTACCGGGACAGGGGGCTTACACTGAAGCTTTCTTT | CSVPGQGAYTEAFF
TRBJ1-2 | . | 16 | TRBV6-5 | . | TGTGCCAGCAGTTATGGTGCCAGGGGAGTTGACTATGGCTACACCTTC | CASSYGARGVDYGYTF
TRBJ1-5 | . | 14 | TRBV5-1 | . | TGCGCCAGCAGCGTGGACGGACTTAATCAGCCCCAGCATTTT | CASSVDGLNQPQHF
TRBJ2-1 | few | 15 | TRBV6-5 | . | TGTGCCAGCAGGACAATTGGGAGCACCTACAATGAGCAGTTCTTC | CASRTIGSTYNEQFF
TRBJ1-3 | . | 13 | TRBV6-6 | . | TGTGCCAGCAGTGCAGGGACTGGAAACACCATATATTTT | CASSAGTGNTIYF
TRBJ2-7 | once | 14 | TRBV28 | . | TGTGCCAGCAGTTTAAGTAACAGGTACTACGAGCAGTACTTC | CASSLSNRYYEQYF
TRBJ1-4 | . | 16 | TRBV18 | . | TGTGCCAGCTCACCCACCCCAGGGGCCACTAATGAAAAACTGTTTTTT | CASSPTPGATNEKLFF
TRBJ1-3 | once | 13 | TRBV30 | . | TGTGCCTGGAAGGTACAGGGTGGGAACACCATATATTTT | CAWKVQGGNTIYF
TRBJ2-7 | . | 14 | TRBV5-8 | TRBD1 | TGTGCCAGCAGCCGGACAGGGAAGTTTAACGAGCAGTACTTC | CASSRTGKFNEQYF
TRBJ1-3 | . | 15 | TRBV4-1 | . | TGCGCCAGCAGCCAAGGACCAGGGGCGGGAAACACCATATATTTT | CASSQGPGAGNTIYF
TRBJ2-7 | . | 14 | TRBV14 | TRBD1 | TGTGCCAGCAGCCTCGGGACAGATCCCTACGAGCAGTACTTC | CASSLGTDPYEQYF
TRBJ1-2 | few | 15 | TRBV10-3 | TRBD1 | TGTGCCATCAGTGAGTCTGACCAGGGGGTTGGTGGCTACACCTTC | CAISESDQGVGGYTF
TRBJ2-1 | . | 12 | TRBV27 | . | TGTGCCAGCAGTTGGGCCGGCAATGAGCAGTTCTTC | CASSWAGNEQFF
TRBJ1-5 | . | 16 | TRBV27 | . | TGTGCCAGCAGGGAGACGGCGACTCGGGGCAATCAGCCCCAGCATTTT | CASRETATRGNQPQHF
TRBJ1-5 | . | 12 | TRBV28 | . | TGTGCCAGCAGTTTCATGAATCAGCCCCAGCATTTT | CASSFMNQPQHF
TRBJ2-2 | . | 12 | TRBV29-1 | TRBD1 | TGCAGCTCGACAGGGCCCGTCGGGGAGCTGTTTTTT | CSSTGPVGELFF
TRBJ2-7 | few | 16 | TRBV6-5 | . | TGTGCCAGCAGTTACTCGGAGGAGATTGACTCCTACGAGCAGTACTTC | CASSYSEEIDSYEQYF
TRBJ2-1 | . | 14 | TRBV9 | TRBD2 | TGTGCCAGCGCCGAAAGCGGGAACTACAATGAGCAGTTCTTC | CASAESGNYNEQFF
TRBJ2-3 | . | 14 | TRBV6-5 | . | TGTGCCAGCAGTTACTCAATCCAACAAGATACGCAGTATTTT | CASSYSIQQDTQYF
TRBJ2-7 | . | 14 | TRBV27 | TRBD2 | TGTGCCAGCAGTTTATCGAGACTAGCAGGGGAGCAGTACTTC | CASSLSRLAGEQYF
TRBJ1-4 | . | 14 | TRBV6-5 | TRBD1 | TGTGCCAGCAGTACACAGGGGGCACGCGAAAAACTGTTTTTT | CASSTQGAREKLFF
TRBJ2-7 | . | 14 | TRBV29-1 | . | TGCAGCGTTGAAGACCCGGAGGGTTCCTACGAGCAGTACTTC | CSVEDPEGSYEQYF
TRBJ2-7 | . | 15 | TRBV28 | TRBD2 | TGTGCCAGCAGTTTCCGGGACTACCCGTTCTACGAGCAGTACTTC | CASSFRDYPFYEQYF
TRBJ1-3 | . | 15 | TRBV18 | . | TGTGCCAGCTCACCGTTGGGTGAGGGTGGAAACACCATATATTTT | CASSPLGEGGNTIYF
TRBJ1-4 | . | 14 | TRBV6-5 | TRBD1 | TGTGCCAGCAGCTGGACAGGGATGGAAGAAAAACTGTTTTTT | CASSWTGMEEKLFF
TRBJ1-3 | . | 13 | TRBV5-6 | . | TGTGCCAGCAGCTTGCTTAGCCTTAACACCATATATTTT | CASSLLSLNTIYF
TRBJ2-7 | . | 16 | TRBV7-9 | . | TGTGCCAGCAGCTTAGACGGGTTCCTGATAGTCGGCGAGCAGTACTTC | CASSLDGFLIVGEQYF
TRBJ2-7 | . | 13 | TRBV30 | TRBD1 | TGTGCCTGGAGTACCGGGACAGCGTACGAGCAGTACTTC | CAWSTGTAYEQYF
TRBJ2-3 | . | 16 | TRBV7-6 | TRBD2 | TGTGCCAGCAGCTTAAGCCCGGGACTAGGGGATGTGGGGCAGTATTTT | CASSLSPGLGDVGQYF